The clone carrying this TCR beta chain was observed a few times. The antigen remains undetermined. Using its own MiXCR run on the RT-PCR reads, TCRdb lists one record per CDR3 protein. Here the sample spans about 540,000 distinct CDR3 sequences, 14% being singletons. This sample is drawn from a study of response to subunit inactivated influenza vaccine. General observations from the study: Authors proposed each seasonal influenza vaccination draws in few new T cells.

V shed 6 bases and J 7 bases; nucleotides not matched to a gene: 9. There are 14 residues in the CDR3. Germline V lookup: CDR1 DFQATT, CDR2 SNEGSKA (reference sequence). Sequenced material: PBMCs from blood, taken about 13 days after vaccination. J is TRBJ2-1 and V is TRBV20-1; 10 bases map to TRBD2. The origin of this receptor is a man between 45 and 60 years old who received an inactivated influenza vaccine. CDR3 sequence: CSAKIAGGTNEQFF. The CDR3 DNA is TGCAGTGCGAAAATAGCGGGGGGTACGAATGAGCAGTTCTTC.